The clone carrying this TCR beta chain was counted a few times. The data are from a study of CD8+ T cells in alopecia areata. Whole-study context: Scoring treated patients' severity relied on the percentage of scalp area affected.

After isolation, RNA underwent reverse transcription to generate cDNA as the sequencing template. Libraries were prepared by immunoSEQ multiplex PCR; TCRdb keeps only in-frame clonotypes and omits some of them. The sample contains some 110,000 clones, roughly 50% of which appear only once. Treatment here: oral pan-JAK inhibitor, 5-10 mg twice daily. The CDR3 has 16 residues. The germline CDR1 and CDR2 sequences are MNHEY and SMNVEV (reference sequence). With V trimmed by 5 bases and J by 12 bases, 18 bases remained unmatched. The source material was CD8+ T cells sorted from blood, sampled at week 24, from a patient treated with tofacitinib. This chain uses TRBV27 with TRBJ2-1; 8 bases align to TRBD2. The receptor was isolated from a human donor with alopecia areata. The CDR3 here is CASSPLPGRGAIGQFF. CDR3 sequence (DNA): TGTGCCAGCAGTCCCCTCCCGGGGCGGGGGGCAATAGGGCAGTTCTTC.